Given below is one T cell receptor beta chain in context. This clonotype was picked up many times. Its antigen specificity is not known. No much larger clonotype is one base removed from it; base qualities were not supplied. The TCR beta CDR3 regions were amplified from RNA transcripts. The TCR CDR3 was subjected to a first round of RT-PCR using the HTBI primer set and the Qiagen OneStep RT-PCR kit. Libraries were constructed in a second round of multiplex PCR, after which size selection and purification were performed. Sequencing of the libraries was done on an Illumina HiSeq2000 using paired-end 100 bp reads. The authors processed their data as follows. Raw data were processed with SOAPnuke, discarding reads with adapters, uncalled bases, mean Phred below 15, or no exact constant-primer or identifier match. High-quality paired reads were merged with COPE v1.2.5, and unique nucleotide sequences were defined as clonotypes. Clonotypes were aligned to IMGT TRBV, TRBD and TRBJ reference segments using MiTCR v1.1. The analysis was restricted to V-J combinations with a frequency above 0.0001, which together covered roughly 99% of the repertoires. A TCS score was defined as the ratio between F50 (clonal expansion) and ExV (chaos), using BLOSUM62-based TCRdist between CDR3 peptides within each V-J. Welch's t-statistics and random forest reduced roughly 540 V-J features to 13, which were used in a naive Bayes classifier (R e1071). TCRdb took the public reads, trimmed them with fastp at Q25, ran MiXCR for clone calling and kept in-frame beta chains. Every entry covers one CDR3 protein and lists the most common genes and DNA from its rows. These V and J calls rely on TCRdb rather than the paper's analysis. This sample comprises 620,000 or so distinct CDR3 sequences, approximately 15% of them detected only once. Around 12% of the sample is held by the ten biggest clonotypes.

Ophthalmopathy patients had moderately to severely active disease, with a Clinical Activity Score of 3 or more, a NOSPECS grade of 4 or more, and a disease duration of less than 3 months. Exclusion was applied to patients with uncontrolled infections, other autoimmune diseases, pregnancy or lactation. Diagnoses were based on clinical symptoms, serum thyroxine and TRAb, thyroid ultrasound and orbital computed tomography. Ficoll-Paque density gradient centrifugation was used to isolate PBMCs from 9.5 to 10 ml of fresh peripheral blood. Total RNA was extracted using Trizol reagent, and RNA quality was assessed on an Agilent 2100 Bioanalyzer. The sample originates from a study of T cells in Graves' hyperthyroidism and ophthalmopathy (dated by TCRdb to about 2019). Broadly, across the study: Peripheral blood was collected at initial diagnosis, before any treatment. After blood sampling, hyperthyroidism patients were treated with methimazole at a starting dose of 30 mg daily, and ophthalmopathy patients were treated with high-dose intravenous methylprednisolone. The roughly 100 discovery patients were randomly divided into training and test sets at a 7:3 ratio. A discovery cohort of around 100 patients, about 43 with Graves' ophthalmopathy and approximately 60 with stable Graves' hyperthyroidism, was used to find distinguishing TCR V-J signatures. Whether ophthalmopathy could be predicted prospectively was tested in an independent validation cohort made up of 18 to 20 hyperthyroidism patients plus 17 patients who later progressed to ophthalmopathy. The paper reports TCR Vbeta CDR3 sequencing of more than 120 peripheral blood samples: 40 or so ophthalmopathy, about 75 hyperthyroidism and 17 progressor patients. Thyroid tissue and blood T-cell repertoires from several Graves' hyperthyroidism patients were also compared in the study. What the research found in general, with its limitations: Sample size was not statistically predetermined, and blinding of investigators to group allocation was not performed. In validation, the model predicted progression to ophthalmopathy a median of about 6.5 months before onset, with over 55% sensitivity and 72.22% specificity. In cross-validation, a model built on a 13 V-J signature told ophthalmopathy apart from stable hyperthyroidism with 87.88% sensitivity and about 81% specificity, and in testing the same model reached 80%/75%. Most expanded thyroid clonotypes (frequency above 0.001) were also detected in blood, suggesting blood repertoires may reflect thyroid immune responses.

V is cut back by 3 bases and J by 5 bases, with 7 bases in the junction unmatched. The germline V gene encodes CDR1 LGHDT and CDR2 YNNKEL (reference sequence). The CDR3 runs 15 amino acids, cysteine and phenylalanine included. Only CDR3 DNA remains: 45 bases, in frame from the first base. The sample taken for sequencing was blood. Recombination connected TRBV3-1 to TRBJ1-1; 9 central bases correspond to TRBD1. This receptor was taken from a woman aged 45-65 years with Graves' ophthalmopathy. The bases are TGTGCCAGCAGCCAGACCGGGACAGGGAATACTGAAGCTTTCTTT. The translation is CASSQTGTGNTEAFF.